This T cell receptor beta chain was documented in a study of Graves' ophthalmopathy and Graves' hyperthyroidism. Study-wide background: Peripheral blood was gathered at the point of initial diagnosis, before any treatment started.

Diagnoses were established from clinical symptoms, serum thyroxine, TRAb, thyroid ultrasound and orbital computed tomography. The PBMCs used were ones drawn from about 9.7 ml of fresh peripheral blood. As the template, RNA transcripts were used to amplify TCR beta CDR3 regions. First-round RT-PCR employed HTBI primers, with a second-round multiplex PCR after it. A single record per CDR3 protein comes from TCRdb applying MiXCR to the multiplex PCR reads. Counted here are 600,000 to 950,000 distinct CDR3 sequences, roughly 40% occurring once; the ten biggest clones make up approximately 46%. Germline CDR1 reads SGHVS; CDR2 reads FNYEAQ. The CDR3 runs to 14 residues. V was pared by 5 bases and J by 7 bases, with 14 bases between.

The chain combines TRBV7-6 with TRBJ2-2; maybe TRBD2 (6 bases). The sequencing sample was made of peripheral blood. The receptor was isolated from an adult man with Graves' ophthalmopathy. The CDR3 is CASSVDGGNGELFF. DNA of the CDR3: TGTGCCAGCAGCGTTGATGGGGGGAACGGGGAGCTGTTTTTT.